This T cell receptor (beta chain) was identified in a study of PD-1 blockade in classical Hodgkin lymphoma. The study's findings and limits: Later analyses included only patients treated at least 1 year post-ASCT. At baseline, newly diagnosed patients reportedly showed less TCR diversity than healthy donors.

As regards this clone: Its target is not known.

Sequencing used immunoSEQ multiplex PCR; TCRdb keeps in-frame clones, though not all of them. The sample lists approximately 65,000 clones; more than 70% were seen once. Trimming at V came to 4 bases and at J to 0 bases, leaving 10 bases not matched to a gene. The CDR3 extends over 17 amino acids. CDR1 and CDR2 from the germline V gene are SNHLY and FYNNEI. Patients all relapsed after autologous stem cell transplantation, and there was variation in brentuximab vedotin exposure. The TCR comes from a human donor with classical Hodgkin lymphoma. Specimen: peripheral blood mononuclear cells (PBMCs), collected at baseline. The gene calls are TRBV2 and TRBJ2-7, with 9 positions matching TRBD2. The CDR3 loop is CASSAQGRAGGSYEQYF. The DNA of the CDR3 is TGTGCCAGCAGTGCGCAGGGCAGAGCGGGGGGCTCCTACGAGCAGTACTTC.